A selection of T cell receptor beta chains follows, all from one sample in a study of identical twins. TCRdb re-derived calls from the 5' RACE reads in MiXCR, one entry per CDR3 protein. The data hold 470,000 or so distinct CDR3 sequences, with 20% to 25% observed a single time. These data are also associated with another study on T cells expressing NK-cell markers.

Sequencing was done on a sample of CD4+ T cells sorted from blood. These receptors all stem from a woman between 18 and 29 years old in good health. Each CDR3 is given with its conserved first and last residue. A D gene is named only where the DNA matches it firmly. The size field is filled for only some rows; it gives once, few, many or a size class.

v_gene	d_gene	abundance	j_gene	CDR3nt	CDR3aa
TRBV28	NA	NA	TRBJ2-5	TGTGCCAGCACCGGGCCACAAGAGACCCAGTACTTC	CASTGPQETQYF
TRBV20-1	NA	NA	TRBJ1-2	TGCAGTGCTAGTACGGACTATGGCTACACCTTC	CSASTDYGYTF
TRBV7-6	TRBD1	NA	TRBJ2-1	TGTGCCAGCAGCTTAAAGGGACAGGTCATCAATGAGCAGTTCTTC	CASSLKGQVINEQFF
TRBV5-1	NA	NA	TRBJ2-1	TGCGCCAGCAGTTTTTCCAGGACACCGCTCAATGAGCAGTTCTTC	CASSFSRTPLNEQFF
TRBV10-3	TRBD2	few	TRBJ2-1	TGTGCCATCAAGGAGCGGGGGGGCTACAATGAGCAGTTCTTC	CAIKERGGYNEQFF
TRBV6-5	TRBD2	few	TRBJ2-3	TGTGCCAGCAGTTACTCTGTTCGGGGGGGCCGGGATACGCAGTATTTT	CASSYSVRGGRDTQYF
TRBV20-1	NA	few	TRBJ2-4	TGCAGTGCTAGAGGCGACATTATAGCCAAAAACATTCAGTACTTC	CSARGDIIAKNIQYF
TRBV5-1	TRBD2	NA	TRBJ2-3	TGCGCCAGCAGCCCCGGGGGGGCAGCAGATACGCAGTATTTT	CASSPGGAADTQYF
TRBV28	NA	once	TRBJ1-5	TGTGCCAGCTTCGAGGGGTTACAGCAGCCCCAGCATTTT	CASFEGLQQPQHF
TRBV9	NA	NA	TRBJ1-5	TGTGCCAGCAGCGTAAGCCCTAGTCAGCCCCAGCATTTT	CASSVSPSQPQHF
TRBV15	NA	few	TRBJ1-1	TGTGCCACCAGCAGAGAGGGCTTAGGGGCTTTCTTT	CATSREGLGAFF
TRBV7-9	NA	NA	TRBJ2-1	TGTGCCAGCAGCACCCGCGGGGAGGTCGATGAGCAGTTCTTC	CASSTRGEVDEQFF
TRBV7-2	TRBD2	many	TRBJ2-1	TGTGCCAGCAGCTTAGGTCCTAGCGGATACAATGAGCAGTTCTTC	CASSLGPSGYNEQFF
TRBV10-3	TRBD2	few	TRBJ2-1	TGTGCCATACCTAGCGGGAGGGACAATGAGCAGTTCTTC	CAIPSGRDNEQFF